The 25 T cell receptor beta chains below were found in one sample sequenced in a study of blood T cell repertoires in COVID-19. The assay was immunoSEQ multiplex PCR, and TCRdb's table has in-frame clones only and misses some. Altogether approximately 280,000 clones are present, approximately 91% being singletons, with the ten largest covering under 15%. Source material: peripheral blood. These receptors were obtained from a woman in her sixties or seventies with acute or convalescent COVID-19.

The J gene is TRBJ1-1, the V gene TRBV6-4; unclear D gene. Germline-derived CDR1 and CDR2 are MRHNA and SNTAGT. V was trimmed by 3 bases and J by 0 bases, leaving 5 bases between them. There are 13 residues in the CDR3. Here the CDR3 reads CASSEQLNTEAFF. CDR3 DNA sequence: TGTGCCAGCAGTGAACAGTTGAACACTGAAGCTTTCTTT.

The chain is built from TRBV3-1 (or the pseudogene TRBV3-2) and TRBJ1-1; weak D call: TRBD1 (5 bases). This CDR3 region has 13 residues. Per germline, CDR1 LGHDT and CDR2 YNNKEL (reference sequence). V was shortened by 5 bases and J by 1 base, with 8 bases between the two germline ends. The CDR3 bases are TGTGCCAGCAGCATTACAGGGAACACTGAAGCTTTCTTT. Its translation is CASSITGNTEAFF.

In its sample, this clone was seen once. The chain combines TRBV9 with TRBJ2-7; 12 positions agree with TRBD2. Germline CDR1 and CDR2: SGDLS and YYNGEE. Trimming took 2 bases from V and 7 from J; bases not matched to a gene: 4. The CDR3 has 14 residues. CDR3 amino acids: CASSVGLAGWEQYF. CDR3 in DNA: TGTGCCAGCAGCGTGGGACTAGCGGGCTGGGAGCAGTACTTC.

The rearrangement links TRBV6-5 to TRBJ2-7; 7 bases map to TRBD1. The length of the CDR3 is 13 residues. V gave up 6 bases and J gave up 0 bases; unmatched junction bases: 2. Germline assignment: CDR1 MNHEY and CDR2 SVGAGI. The CDR3 sequence: CASRDRVSYEQYF. CDR3 DNA sequence: TGTGCCAGCAGAGACAGGGTCTCCTACGAGCAGTACTTC.

As regards this clone: In the same sample, other DNA sequences code for this CDR3. The rearrangement links TRBV24-1 to TRBJ2-5; a weak D match, TRBD2 (5 bases). The V gene's germline CDR1 is KGHDR and CDR2 SFDVKD. The length of the CDR3 is 14 residues. V was clipped by 1 base and J by 4 bases, with 9 bases between them. CDR3 loop: CATSDFQGRETQYF. CDR3 in DNA: TGTGCCACCAGTGATTTCCAAGGGAGAGAGACCCAGTACTTC.

The chain combines TRBV28 with TRBJ1-6; 8 bases line up with TRBD1. V lost 7 bases and J lost 9; bases outside the gene matches: 8. The CDR3 sequence is 14 residues long. Germline V gives CDR1 MDHEN, CDR2 SYDVKM. CDR3 DNA sequence: TGTGCCAGCATCACTGGACAGGGAAGTTCACCCCTCCACTTT. Encoded protein: CASITGQGSSPLHF.

This chain joins TRBV5-1 and TRBJ2-3, with 10 bases aligning to TRBD2. The germline gives CDR1 SGHRS, CDR2 YFSETQ. This CDR3 comprises 14 residues. J was trimmed by 13 bases and V by 0 bases; bases with no gene match: 8. The CDR3 reads CASSLGSGGPPKYF. The DNA of the CDR3 is TGCGCCAGCAGCTTGGGTAGCGGGGGGCCACCCAAGTATTTT.

The V gene is TRBV6-2 or TRBV6-3, the J gene TRBJ1-4; a possible D gene is TRBD1 (6 bases). Germline V gene lookup returns CDR1 MNHEY and CDR2 SVGEGT. V was trimmed by 5 bases and J by 5 bases, leaving 12 bases between them. This CDR3 is 14 amino acids long. CDR3 nucleotide sequence: TGTGCCAGCAGTCAGGACAGCCAGAATGAAAAACTGTTTTTT. Its protein product is CASSQDSQNEKLFF.

The chain couples TRBV3-1 (or the pseudogene TRBV3-2) to TRBJ1-6; D possibly corresponds to TRBD1 (6 bases). The CDR3 runs 17 residues. The germline V gene has CDR1 LGHDT and CDR2 YNNKEL (reference sequence). V was cut by 0 bases and J by 2 bases, with 11 bases left in between. The CDR3 sequence: CASSQDLGGAYNSPLHF. CDR3 DNA sequence: TGTGCCAGCAGCCAAGATCTAGGGGGAGCCTATAATTCACCCCTCCACTTT.

The chain recombines TRBV4-1 with TRBJ2-2; 13 nucleotides line up with TRBD2. Germline CDR1 MGHRA, CDR2 YSYEKL. The CDR3 contains 18 residues. CDR3 protein: CATEGGLAGVANTGELFF. The CDR3 DNA reads TGCGCGACAGAGGGAGGACTAGCGGGGGTGGCGAACACCGGGGAGCTGTTTTTT.

The chain uses TRBV18 and TRBJ2-1, with a weak D call TRBD1 (5 bases). CDR1 KGHSH and CDR2 LQKENI come from the germline V gene. CDR3 size: 17 residues. The V gene lost 0 bases and the J gene lost 0 bases, with 12 bases spanning the gap. This CDR3 is CASSPPGAKTSYNEQFF. The CDR3 DNA reads as TGTGCCAGCTCACCACCTGGGGCTAAAACCTCCTACAATGAGCAGTTCTTC.

The genes are TRBV9 and TRBJ2-2; D perhaps matches TRBD1 (6 bases). The CDR3 length is 16 residues. V was cut by 0 bases and J by 4 bases, with 13 bases left in between. CDR1 is SGDLS and CDR2 is YYNGEE in the germline V gene. CDR3 in DNA: TGTGCCAGCAGCGTAGCGGCAGGGGCGGCCACCGGGGAGCTGTTTTTT. It specifies CASSVAAGAATGELFF.

The chain is built from TRBV7-2 and TRBJ1-5; D perhaps matches TRBD1 (6 bases). With 2 bases removed from V and 8 bases from J, the gap between germline ends came to 16 bases. The CDR3 length is 15 residues. Germline CDR1 SGHTA, CDR2 FQGNSA. As DNA, the CDR3 is TGTGCCAGCAGCTTAAACCGGGACAAGATCGAGCCCCAGCATTTT. The encoded protein is CASSLNRDKIEPQHF.

V usage is TRBV4-1 and J usage is TRBJ2-2, with TRBD1 identical over 7 bases. V gave up 3 bases and J gave up 2 bases; unmatched junction bases: 3. Germline V gives CDR1 MGHRA, CDR2 YSYEKL. The CDR3 spans 15 residues. The CDR3 loop is CASSQGQPNTGELFF. Here the CDR3 DNA reads TGCGCCAGCAGCCAGGGACAGCCTAACACCGGGGAGCTGTTTTTT.

The chain is built from TRBV5-1 and TRBJ2-5; D possibly corresponds to TRBD1 (5 bases). Per germline, CDR1 SGHRS and CDR2 YFSETQ. The CDR3 covers 14 residues. V gave up 2 bases and J gave up 4 bases, with 12 bases separating them. CDR3 residues: CASSLGDLGETQYF. In DNA, the CDR3 is TGCGCCAGCAGCTTAGGGGATTTAGGAGAGACCCAGTACTTC. Full variable domain (missing parts from reference TRBV5-1 and TRBJ2-5): KAGVTQTPRYLIKTRGQQVTLSCSPISGHRSVSWYQQTPGQGLQFLFEYFSETQRNKGNFPGRFSGRQFSNSRSEMNVSTLELGDSALYLCASSLGDLGETQYFGPGTRLLVL.

The V call is TRBV20-1, the J call TRBJ1-5, with a possible D match to TRBD1 (5 bases). This CDR3 contains 14 residues. The V and J ends lost 3 bases and 0 bases respectively, with 9 bases between them. Germline loops: CDR1 DFQATT, CDR2 SNEGSKA (reference sequence). The CDR3 bases are TGCAGTGCTAGTCAAGGGGCTAGCAATCAGCCCCAGCATTTT. Amino acids: CSASQGASNQPQHF.

The chain recombines TRBV7-2 with TRBJ2-1, with 7 bases identical to TRBD1. V trimming: 0 bases; J trimming: 5 bases; junction bases outside the gene matches: 7. Germline lookup yields CDR1 SGHTA and CDR2 FQGNSA. This CDR3 region has 16 residues. This chain's CDR3 is CASSLAATGANNEQFF. The CDR3 nucleotides read TGTGCCAGCAGCTTAGCCGCAACAGGGGCGAACAATGAGCAGTTCTTC.

DNA of the CDR3: TGTGCCAGCAGTATGGATATAGGATCAGGACCCCTCCACTTT. Amino acids: CASSMDIGSGPLHF. This rearrangement joins TRBV6-4 to TRBJ1-6; unclear D gene. The length of the CDR3 is 14 residues. Germline-derived CDR1 and CDR2 are MRHNA and SNTAGT. V was cut by 5 bases and J by 12 bases, with 17 bases left in between.

V is TRBV28 and J is TRBJ2-3; D is undetermined. From germline, CDR1 is MDHEN and CDR2 SYDVKM. The length of the CDR3 is 15 residues. Trimming took off 6 bases at V and 4 bases at J, with 17 bases between the two ends. Here the CDR3 reads CASSHLETSADTQYF. The CDR3 nucleotides are TGTGCCAGCAGCCACCTAGAAACGTCGGCAGATACGCAGTATTTT.

The chain employs TRBV7-2 and TRBJ1-1, with a tentative D call TRBD1 (5 bases). Looked up from germline, CDR1 is SGHTA and CDR2 is FQGNSA. The CDR3 runs to 12 residues. V was clipped by 3 bases and J by 10 bases, with 12 bases between them. The CDR3 nucleotides read TGTGCCAGCAGCTTTGGAGGGGCAGCAGCTTTCTTT. Protein product: CASSFGGAAAFF.

V is TRBV6-5 and J is TRBJ2-7; 8 positions agree with TRBD1. The ends lost 2 bases at V and 0 bases at J; junction bases unmatched: 6. This CDR3 has 16 residues. The germline CDR1 and CDR2 sequences are MNHEY and SVGAGI. The CDR3 coding sequence is TGTGCCAGCAGTTACATATCGACAGGGGTCTCCTACGAGCAGTACTTC. It is translated as CASSYISTGVSYEQYF.

J is TRBJ2-3 and V is TRBV4-3, with 7 nucleotides matching TRBD2. CDR3 size: 17 residues. Germline V CDR1 and CDR2: LGHNA, YSLEER. V was clipped by 0 bases and J by 0 bases; unmatched bases: 6. CDR3 amino acids: CASSQDRAGDSTDTQYF. The CDR3 nucleotides are TGCGCCAGCAGCCAAGATCGGGCGGGGGATAGCACAGATACGCAGTATTTT.

V usage is TRBV11-1 and J usage is TRBJ2-7, with TRBD1 matching 9 bases. The trim removed 5 bases at V and 5 bases at J, leaving 7 bases unmatched. Germline lookup yields CDR1 SGHAT and CDR2 FQDESV (reference sequence). The CDR3 extends over 14 amino acids. The CDR3 DNA reads TGTGCCAGCAGCCTTAACAGGGGGCAGAACGAGCAGTACTTC. Its protein is CASSLNRGQNEQYF.

V and J are TRBV3-1 (or the pseudogene TRBV3-2) and TRBJ2-5, with D unresolved. In germline, CDR1 is LGHDT, CDR2 YNNKEL (reference sequence). The CDR3 runs to 12 residues. V lost 0 bases to trimming and J lost 7 bases, with 6 bases between them. The CDR3 region is CASSQDGWTQYF. CDR3 DNA sequence: TGTGCCAGCAGCCAAGACGGTTGGACCCAGTACTTC.

The V and J genes are TRBV7-7 and TRBJ2-7; D is unresolved. The CDR3 runs 15 residues. V was pared by 1 base and J by 4 bases, with 14 bases between. Germline CDR1 reads SSHAT; CDR2 reads FNYEAQ (reference sequence). CDR3 in DNA: TGTGCCAGCAGCTTAGGGCCAGACGGCGGTTACGAGCAGTACTTC. As protein: CASSLGPDGGYEQYF.